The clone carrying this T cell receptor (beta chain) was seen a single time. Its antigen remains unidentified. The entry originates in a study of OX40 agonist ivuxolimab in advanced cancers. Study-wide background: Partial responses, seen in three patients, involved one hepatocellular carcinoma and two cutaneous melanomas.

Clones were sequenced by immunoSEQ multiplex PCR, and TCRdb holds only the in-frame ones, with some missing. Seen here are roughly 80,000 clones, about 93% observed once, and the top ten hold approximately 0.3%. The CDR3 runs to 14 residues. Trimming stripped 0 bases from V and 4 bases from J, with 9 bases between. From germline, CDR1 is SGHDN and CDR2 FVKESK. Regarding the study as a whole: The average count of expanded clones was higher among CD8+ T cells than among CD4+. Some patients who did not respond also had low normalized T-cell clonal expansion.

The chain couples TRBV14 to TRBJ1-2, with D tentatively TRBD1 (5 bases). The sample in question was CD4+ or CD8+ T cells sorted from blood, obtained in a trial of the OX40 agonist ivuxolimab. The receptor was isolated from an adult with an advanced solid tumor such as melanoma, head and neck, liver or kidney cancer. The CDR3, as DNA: TGTGCCAGCAGCCAAGAGGGGCCTGCCTATGGCTACACCTTC. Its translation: CASSQEGPAYGYTF. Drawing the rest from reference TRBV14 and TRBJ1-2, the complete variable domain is EAGVTQFPSHSVIEKGQTVTLRCDPISGHDNLYWYRRVMGKEIKFLLHFVKESKQDESGMPNNRFLAERTGGTYSTLKVQPAELEDSGVYFCASSQEGPAYGYTFGSGTRLTVV.